This T cell receptor beta chain was identified during a study of shared clonotypes between healthy human individuals. Study-wide background: Per donor, CD8 memory used one plate, CD8 naive used two, CD4 memory used three and CD4 naive used three.

It was CD45RO-negative cells, positively selected for CCR7, that made up naive CD8 cells, with terminally differentiated effector memory CD45RA+ cells excluded. Remarks on this clone: The antigen remains undetermined.

Study conclusions and caveats: Compared with memory subsets, naive subsets generally had larger estimated richness. Several donors had around 5% of their naive CD4 clonotypes in common.

For every subset, genomic DNA was evenly distributed across several immunoSEQ plates. The data were produced by immunoSEQ multiplex PCR, yet TCRdb's version contains in-frame clones alone and is incomplete. Of around 1,900,000 clones in the sample, roughly 93% are singletons; the top ten hold more than 1.5%. The sample was naive CD8+ T cells from PBMCs. The TCR sequence derives from a young man in good health. Some clones in this sample may be carry-over from other donors' samples.

For the CDR3, the DNA is TGTGCCAGCAGTGAATGGAACTACGAGCAGTACTTC. Translation: CASSEWNYEQYF. The chain joins TRBV6-1 to TRBJ2-7; D not certain. V gave up 2 bases and J gave up 3 bases, with 5 bases separating them. The CDR3 runs to 12 residues. Per the germline V gene, CDR1 is MNHNS and CDR2 is SASEGT.